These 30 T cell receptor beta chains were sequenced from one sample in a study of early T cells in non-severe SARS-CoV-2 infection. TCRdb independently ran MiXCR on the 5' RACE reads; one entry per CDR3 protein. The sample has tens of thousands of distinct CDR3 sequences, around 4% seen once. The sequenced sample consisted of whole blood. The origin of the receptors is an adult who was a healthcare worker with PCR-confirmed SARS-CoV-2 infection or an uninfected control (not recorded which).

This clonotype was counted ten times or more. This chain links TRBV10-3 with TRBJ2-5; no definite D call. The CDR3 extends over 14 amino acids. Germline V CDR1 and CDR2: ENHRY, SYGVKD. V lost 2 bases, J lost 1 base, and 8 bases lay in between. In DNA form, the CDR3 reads TGTGCCATCAGTGAGACACAGCTCCAAGAGACCCAGTACTTC. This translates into CAISETQLQETQYF.

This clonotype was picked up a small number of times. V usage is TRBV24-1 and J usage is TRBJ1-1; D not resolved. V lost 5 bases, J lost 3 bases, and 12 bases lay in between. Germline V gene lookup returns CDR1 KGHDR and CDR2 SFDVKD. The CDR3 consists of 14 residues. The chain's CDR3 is CATSAPRGDTEAFF. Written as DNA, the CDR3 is TGTGCCACCAGTGCCCCCCGGGGAGACACTGAAGCTTTCTTT.

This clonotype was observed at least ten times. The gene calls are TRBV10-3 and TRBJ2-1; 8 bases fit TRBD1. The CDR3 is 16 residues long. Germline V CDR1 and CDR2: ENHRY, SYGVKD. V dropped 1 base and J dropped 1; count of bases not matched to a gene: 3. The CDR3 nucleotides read TGTGCCATCAGTGAGTTAACAGGGGGATCCTACAATGAGCAGTTCTTC. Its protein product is CAISELTGGSYNEQFF.

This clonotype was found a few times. CDR3 coding DNA: TGTGCCAGCAGCCGAGAGTGGGGGACCCAGTACTTC. Protein: CASSREWGTQYF. The V and J genes are TRBV7-6 and TRBJ2-5; D uncertain. This CDR3 region has 12 residues. The germline V and J ends were trimmed by 5 bases and 7 bases, with 11 bases remaining between them. The V gene's germline CDR1 is SGHVS and CDR2 FNYEAQ.

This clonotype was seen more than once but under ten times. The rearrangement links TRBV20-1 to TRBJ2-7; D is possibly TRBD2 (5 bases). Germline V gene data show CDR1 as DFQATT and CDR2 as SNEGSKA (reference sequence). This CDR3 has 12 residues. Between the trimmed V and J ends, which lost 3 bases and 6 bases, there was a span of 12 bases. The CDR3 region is CSARPGFGEQYF. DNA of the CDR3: TGCAGTGCTAGGCCGGGGTTCGGCGAGCAGTACTTC.

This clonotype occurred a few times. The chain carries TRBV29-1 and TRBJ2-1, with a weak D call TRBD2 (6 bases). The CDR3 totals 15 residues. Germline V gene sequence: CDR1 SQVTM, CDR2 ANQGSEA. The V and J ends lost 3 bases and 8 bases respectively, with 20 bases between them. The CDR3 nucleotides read TGCAGCGTTGATTCGTCTGGCTTCCCGGGGGATGAGCAGTTCTTC. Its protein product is CSVDSSGFPGDEQFF.

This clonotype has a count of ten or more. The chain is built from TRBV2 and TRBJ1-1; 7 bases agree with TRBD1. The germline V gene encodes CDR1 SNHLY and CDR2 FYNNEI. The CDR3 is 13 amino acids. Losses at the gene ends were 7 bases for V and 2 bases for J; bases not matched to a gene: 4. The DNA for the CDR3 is TGTGCCAGCAATAGGGACAGCAACACTGAAGCTTTCTTT. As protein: CASNRDSNTEAFF.

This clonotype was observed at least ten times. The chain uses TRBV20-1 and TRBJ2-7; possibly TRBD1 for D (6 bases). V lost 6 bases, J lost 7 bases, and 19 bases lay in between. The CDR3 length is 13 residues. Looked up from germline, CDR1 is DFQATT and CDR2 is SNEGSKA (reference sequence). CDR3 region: CSALLTGQGEQYF. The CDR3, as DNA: TGCAGTGCGCTCCTTACAGGGCAGGGGGAGCAGTACTTC.

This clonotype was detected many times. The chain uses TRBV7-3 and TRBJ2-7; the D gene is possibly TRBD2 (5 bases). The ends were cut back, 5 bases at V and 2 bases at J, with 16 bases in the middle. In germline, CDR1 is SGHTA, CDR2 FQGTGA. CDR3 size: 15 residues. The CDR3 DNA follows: TGTGCCAGCAGCCCCCAGGCTAGCACCCCCTACGAGCAGTACTTC. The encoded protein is CASSPQASTPYEQYF.

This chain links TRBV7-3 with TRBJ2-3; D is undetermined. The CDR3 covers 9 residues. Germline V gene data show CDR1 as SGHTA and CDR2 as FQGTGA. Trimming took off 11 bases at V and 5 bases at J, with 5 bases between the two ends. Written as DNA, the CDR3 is TGTGCCTCCAGAGATACGCAGTATTTT. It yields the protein CASRDTQYF.

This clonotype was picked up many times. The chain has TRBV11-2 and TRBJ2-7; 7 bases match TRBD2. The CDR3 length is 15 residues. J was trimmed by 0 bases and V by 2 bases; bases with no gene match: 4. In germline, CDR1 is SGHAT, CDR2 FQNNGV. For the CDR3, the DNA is TGTGCCAGCAGCTTAAGCGGGGCGAGCTCCTACGAGCAGTACTTC. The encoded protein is CASSLSGASSYEQYF.

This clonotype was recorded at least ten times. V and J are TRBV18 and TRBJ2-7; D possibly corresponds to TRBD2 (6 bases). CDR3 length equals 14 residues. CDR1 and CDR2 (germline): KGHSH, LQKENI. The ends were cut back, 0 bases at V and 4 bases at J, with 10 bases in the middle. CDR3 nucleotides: TGTGCCAGCTCACCACCGTCCGGGGGATACGAGCAGTACTTC. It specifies CASSPPSGGYEQYF.

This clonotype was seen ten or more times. CDR3 amino acids: CASSYTGGGNQPQHF. CDR3 sequence (DNA): TGTGCCAGCAGCTATACAGGGGGCGGCAATCAGCCCCAGCATTTT. This sequence joins TRBV11-2 and TRBJ1-5, with TRBD1 identical over 9 bases. CDR1 and CDR2 (germline): SGHAT, FQNNGV. The length of the CDR3 is 15 residues. J gave up 2 bases and V 4 bases, and 3 bases lay outside the gene matches.

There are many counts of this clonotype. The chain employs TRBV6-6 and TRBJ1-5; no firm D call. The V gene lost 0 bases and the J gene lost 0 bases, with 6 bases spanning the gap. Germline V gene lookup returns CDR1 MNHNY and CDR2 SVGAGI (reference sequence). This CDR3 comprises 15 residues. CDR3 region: CASSYSRASNQPQHF. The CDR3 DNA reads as TGTGCCAGCAGTTACTCGAGGGCTAGCAATCAGCCCCAGCATTTT.

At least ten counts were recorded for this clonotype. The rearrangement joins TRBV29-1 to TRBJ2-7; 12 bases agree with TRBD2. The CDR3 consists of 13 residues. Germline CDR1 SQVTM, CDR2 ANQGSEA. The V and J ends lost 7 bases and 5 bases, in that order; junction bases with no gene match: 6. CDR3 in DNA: TGCAGCGGGAGACTAGCGGGGGTTAACGAGCAGTACTTC. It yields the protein CSGRLAGVNEQYF.

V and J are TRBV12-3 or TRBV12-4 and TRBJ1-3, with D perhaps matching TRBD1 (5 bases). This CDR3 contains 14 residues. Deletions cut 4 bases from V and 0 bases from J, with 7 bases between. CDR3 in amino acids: CASSWGVSGNTIYF. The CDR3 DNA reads TGTGCCAGCAGTTGGGGGGTCTCTGGAAACACCATATATTTT.

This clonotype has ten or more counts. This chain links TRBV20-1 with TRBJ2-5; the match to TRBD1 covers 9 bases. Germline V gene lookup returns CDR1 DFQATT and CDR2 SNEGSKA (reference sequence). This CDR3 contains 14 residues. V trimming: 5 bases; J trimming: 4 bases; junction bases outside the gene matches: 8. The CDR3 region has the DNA TGCAGTGCTCGACAGGGGGTGACGGGAGAGACCCAGTACTTC. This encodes CSARQGVTGETQYF.

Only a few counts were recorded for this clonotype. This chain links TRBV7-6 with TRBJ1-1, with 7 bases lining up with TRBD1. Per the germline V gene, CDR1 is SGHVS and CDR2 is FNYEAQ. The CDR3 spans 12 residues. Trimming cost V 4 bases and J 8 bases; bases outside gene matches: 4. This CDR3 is CASSSMTGEAFF. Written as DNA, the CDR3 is TGTGCCAGCAGCTCGATGACAGGGGAAGCTTTCTTT.

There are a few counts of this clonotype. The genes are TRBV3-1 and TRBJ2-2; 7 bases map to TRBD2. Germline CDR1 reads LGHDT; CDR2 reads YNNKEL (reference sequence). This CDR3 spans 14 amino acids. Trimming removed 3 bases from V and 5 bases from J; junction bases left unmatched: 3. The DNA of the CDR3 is TGTGCCAGCAGCCAGGGTAGCGGGACCGGGGAGCTGTTTTTT. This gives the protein CASSQGSGTGELFF.

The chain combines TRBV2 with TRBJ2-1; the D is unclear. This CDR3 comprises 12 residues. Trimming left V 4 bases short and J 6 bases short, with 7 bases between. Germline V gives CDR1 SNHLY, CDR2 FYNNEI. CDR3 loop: CASSGASNEQFF. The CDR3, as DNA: TGTGCCAGCAGTGGGGCCAGCAATGAGCAGTTCTTC.

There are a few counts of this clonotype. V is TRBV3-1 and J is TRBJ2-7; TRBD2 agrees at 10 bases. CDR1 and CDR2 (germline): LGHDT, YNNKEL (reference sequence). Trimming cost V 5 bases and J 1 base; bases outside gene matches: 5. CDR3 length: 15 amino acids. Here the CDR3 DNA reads TGTGCCAGCAGCGAGACTAGCGGGTTTTCCTACGAGCAGTACTTC. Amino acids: CASSETSGFSYEQYF.

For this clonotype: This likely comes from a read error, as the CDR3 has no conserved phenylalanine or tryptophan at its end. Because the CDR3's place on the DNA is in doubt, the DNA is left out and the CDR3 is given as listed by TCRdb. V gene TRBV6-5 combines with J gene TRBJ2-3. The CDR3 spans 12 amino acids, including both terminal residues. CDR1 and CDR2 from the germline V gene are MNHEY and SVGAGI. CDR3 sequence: CASSYSTWDLKK.

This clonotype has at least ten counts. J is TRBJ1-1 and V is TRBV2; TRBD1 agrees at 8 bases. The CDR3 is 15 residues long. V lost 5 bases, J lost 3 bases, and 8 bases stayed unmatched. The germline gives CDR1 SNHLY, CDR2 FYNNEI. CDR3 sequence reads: CASSTEGGQDTEAFF. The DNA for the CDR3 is TGTGCCAGCAGTACAGAGGGGGGACAGGACACTGAAGCTTTCTTT.

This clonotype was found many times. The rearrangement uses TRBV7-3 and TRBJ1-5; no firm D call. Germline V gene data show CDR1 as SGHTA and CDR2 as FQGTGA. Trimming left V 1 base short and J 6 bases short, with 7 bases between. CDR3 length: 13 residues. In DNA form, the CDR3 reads TGTGCCAGCAGCTTAATGTCGGGTCAGCCCCAGCATTTT. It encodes CASSLMSGQPQHF.

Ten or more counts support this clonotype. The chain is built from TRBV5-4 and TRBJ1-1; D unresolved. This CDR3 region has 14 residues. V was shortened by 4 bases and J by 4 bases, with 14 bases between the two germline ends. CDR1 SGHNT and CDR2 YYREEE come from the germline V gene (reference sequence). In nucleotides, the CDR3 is TGTGCCAGCAGCCCCCCGGAGGGTGGCACTGAAGCTTTCTTT. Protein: CASSPPEGGTEAFF.

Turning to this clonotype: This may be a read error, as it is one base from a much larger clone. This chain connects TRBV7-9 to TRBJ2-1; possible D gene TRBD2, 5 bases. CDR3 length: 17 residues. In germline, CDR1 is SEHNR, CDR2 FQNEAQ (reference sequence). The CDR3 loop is CTSSPALGGLTYNEQFF. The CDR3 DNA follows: TGTACCAGCAGCCCCGCCCTCGGCGGACTGACCTACAATGAGCAGTTCTTC.

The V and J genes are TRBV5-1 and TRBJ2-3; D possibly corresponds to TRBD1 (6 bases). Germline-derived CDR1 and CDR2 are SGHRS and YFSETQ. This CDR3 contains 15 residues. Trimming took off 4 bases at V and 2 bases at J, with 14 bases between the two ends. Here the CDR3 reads CASSQGSGYTDTQYF. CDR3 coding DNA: TGCGCCAGCAGCCAGGGGTCCGGCTACACAGATACGCAGTATTTT.

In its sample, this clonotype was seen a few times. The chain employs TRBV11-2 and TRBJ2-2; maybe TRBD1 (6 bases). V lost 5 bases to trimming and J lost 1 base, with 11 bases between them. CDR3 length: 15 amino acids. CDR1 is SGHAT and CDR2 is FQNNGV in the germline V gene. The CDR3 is CASSHTRGNTGELFF. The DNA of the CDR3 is TGTGCCAGCAGCCATACCAGGGGGAACACCGGGGAGCTGTTTTTT.

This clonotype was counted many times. Written as DNA, the CDR3 is TGCGCCAGCAGCTTGGGGACAGAGCAGCCCCAGCATTTT. Translation gives CASSLGTEQPQHF. The rearrangement links TRBV5-1 to TRBJ1-5; D may be TRBD1 (6 bases). The CDR3 has 13 amino acids. V lost 0 bases and J lost 7, with 8 bases in between. From germline, CDR1 is SGHRS and CDR2 YFSETQ.

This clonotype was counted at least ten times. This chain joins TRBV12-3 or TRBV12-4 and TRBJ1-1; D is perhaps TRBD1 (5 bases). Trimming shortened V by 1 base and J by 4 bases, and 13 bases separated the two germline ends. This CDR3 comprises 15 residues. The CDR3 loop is CASSLDTGESTEAFF. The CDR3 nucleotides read TGTGCCAGCAGTTTAGATACGGGGGAGAGCACTGAAGCTTTCTTT.